This T cell receptor (beta chain) was captured in a study of T cells in placental villitis. General study points: Compared with controls at about 0.006, villitis of unknown etiology placentae showed median clonality about 0.05.

The libraries were made with immunoSEQ v4. Assay used: immunoSEQ multiplex PCR; TCRdb lists only in-frame clones, some missing. The data contain roughly 570 clones, approximately 92% of them seen just once; the ten biggest clones take up around 16%. CDR1 and CDR2 from the germline V gene are LGHDT and YNNKEL (reference sequence). CDR3 length: 16 amino acids. V was shortened by 0 bases and J by 5 bases, with 16 bases between the two germline ends. On this clone: No antigen is known for it.

Sequencing was carried out using placental tissue containing maternal and fetal cells. The clonotype originates from a human donor in good health; the placental T cells may come from both mother and fetus. The rearrangement uses TRBV3-1 (or the pseudogene TRBV3-2) and TRBJ1-2; D possibly corresponds to TRBD1 (5 bases). The CDR3 coding sequence is TGTGCCAGCAGCCAAGAGGGGGACCGACGGTTTTATGGCTACACCTTC. Its protein product is CASSQEGDRRFYGYTF.